This note documents a single T cell receptor (beta chain) sequence. The sample is drawn from a study of T cell responses to AZD1222 COVID-19 vaccine. This CDR3 is 16 amino acids long. The protocol was immunoSEQ multiplex PCR, while the TCRdb copy is restricted to in-frame clones and leaves out a portion. Among around 110,000 clones listed, roughly 92% were seen once. The sample was peripheral blood, taken on day 0 of AZD1222 vaccination. The chain combines TRBV21-1 with TRBJ2-3; the table assigns TRBD2, which was not confirmed against the DNA. TRBV21-1 is assigned pseudogene status. The sequence was collected from an adult in good health. This chain's CDR3 is CASSKRGGLSTDTQYF. CDR3 DNA: TGTGCCAGCAGCAAAAGGGGGGGGTTAAGTACAGATACGCAGTATTTT.